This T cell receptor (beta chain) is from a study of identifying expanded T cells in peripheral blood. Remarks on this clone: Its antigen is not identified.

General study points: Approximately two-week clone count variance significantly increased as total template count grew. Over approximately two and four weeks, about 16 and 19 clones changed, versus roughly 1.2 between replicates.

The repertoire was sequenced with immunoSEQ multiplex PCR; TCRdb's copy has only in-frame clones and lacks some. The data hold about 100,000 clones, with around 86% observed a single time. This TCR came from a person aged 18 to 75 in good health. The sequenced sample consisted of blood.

The CDR3 protein is CAWQRDFPETQYF. CDR3 DNA sequence: TGTGCCTGGCAGCGGGACTTCCCGGAGACCCAGTACTTC. The chain employs TRBV30 and TRBJ2-5; 7 bases fit TRBD2. The germline CDR1 and CDR2 sequences are GTSNPN and SVGIG (reference sequence). J lost 5 bases, V lost 5 bases, and 8 bases had no gene match. The length of the CDR3 is 13 residues.